This T cell receptor (beta chain) was obtained from a study of neoadjuvant anti-PD-1 for oral cavity cancer. In the study overall: Nivolumab at 3 mg/kg was mostly given biweekly, three to four doses, pre-surgery.

Data came from immunoSEQ multiplex PCR; TCRdb stores just in-frame clones and leaves some out. The table includes tens of thousands of clones, 77% detected once. Noted time point: after neoadjuvant nivolumab, at surgical resection. Trimming pared 6 bases from V and 3 bases from J, leaving 14 bases between. The CDR3 consists of 14 residues. CDR1 SQVTM and CDR2 ANQGSEA come from the germline V gene. J is TRBJ1-4 and V is TRBV29-1, with a tentative D call TRBD1 (5 bases). This TCR derives from a person aged 40 to 85 with oral cavity squamous cell carcinoma. The sequenced sample was PBMCs, obtained after nivolumab (anti-PD-1) treatment. The CDR3 spells CSVPGRGSNEKLFF. The CDR3 DNA sequence: TGCAGCGTCCCGGGGAGGGGTTCTAATGAAAAACTGTTTTTT.